This TCR beta chain was identified in a study of OX40 agonist ivuxolimab in advanced cancers. Looking at the study overall: Participants averaged about 60 years of age (range roughly 23 to 80) and were around 85% male. Anti-PD-1, anti-PD-L1 or anti-CTLA-4 therapy given earlier was allowed, and over 35% had some.

Regarding this clone: The antigen is undetermined.

Overall study findings and caveats: There were, on average, more expanded clones in CD8+ T cells than in CD4+.

Data came from immunoSEQ multiplex PCR; TCRdb stores just in-frame clones and leaves some out. The sample contains roughly 77,000 clones, 81% of which appear only once. Germline V gene sequence: CDR1 MNHEY, CDR2 SVGAGI. V was pared by 8 bases and J by 1 base, with 1 base of the junction left unmatched. The CDR3 totals 12 residues. Sequenced material: CD4+ or CD8+ T cells sorted from blood, taken in a trial of the OX40 agonist ivuxolimab. This chain uses TRBV6-5 with TRBJ2-5; 7 bases map to TRBD1. The origin of this receptor is an adult with an advanced solid tumor such as melanoma, head and neck, liver or kidney cancer. Here the CDR3 reads CASGTAQETQYF. CDR3 nucleotides: TGTGCCAGCGGGACAGCCCAAGAGACCCAGTACTTC.